This TCR beta chain was profiled in a study of cytomegalovirus exposure and HLA in healthy donors. Study-level points and caveats: Productive rates of about 90% or about 30% were seen for most TCR beta V segments in an earlier analysis. Common viral pathogens seemed to be connected with several of the most significant clusters, according to a later analysis. Being indistinguishable, some V segments were excluded, TRBV6-2 and TRBV6-3 among them.

60 Vbeta and 13 Jbeta primers were used in PCR. Assay used: immunoSEQ multiplex PCR; TCRdb lists only in-frame clones, some missing. The table records 100,000 to 120,000 clones, 13% to 15% of them present only once. The V and J ends lost 4 bases and 0 bases, in that order; junction bases with no gene match: 8. This CDR3 comprises 17 residues. From germline, CDR1 is SGHTA and CDR2 FQGNSA. All the people who gave samples were healthy bone marrow donors. Remarks on this clone: Its antigen is currently unknown.

The chain links TRBV7-2 to TRBJ2-1, with 8 bases matching TRBD2. Source material: PBMCs. This receptor was identified in a female donor in good health and CMV-seronegative. The CDR3 region is CASSSRASGYSYNEQFF. The CDR3 bases are TGTGCCAGCAGCTCCCGAGCTAGCGGGTACTCCTACAATGAGCAGTTCTTC.